Listed below are T cell receptor beta chains from one sample, sequenced in a study of cytomegalovirus exposure and HLA in healthy donors. Assay used: immunoSEQ multiplex PCR; TCRdb lists only in-frame clones, some missing. The data hold over 110,000 clones, with approximately 73% observed a single time. The specimen sequenced was PBMCs. Receptors were obtained from a woman between 35 and 50 years old in good health and CMV-seronegative. Each CDR3 is given with its conserved first and last residue. Fields, in order: D gene, clone size, J gene, V gene, CDR3 protein, CDR3 DNA. The D gene is left open where the match is weak. Expanded clones are given a class, and other clones once, few, many or no size at all.

TRBD2,.,TRBJ2-5,TRBV6-6,CASSLAGPYQETQYF,TGTGCCAGCTCTTTAGCGGGGCCATACCAAGAGACCCAGTACTTC
TRBD2,.,TRBJ2-1,TRBV19,CASSIIAGGYEQFF,TGTGCCAGTAGTATCATAGCGGGGGGATATGAGCAGTTCTTC
.,.,TRBJ1-1,TRBV27,CASREVANTEAFF,TGTGCCAGCAGGGAGGTGGCGAACACTGAAGCTTTCTTT
.,.,TRBJ2-3,TRBV5-5,CASRGGGTVTDTQYF,TGTGCCAGCCGTGGGGGCGGCACCGTCACAGATACGCAGTATTTT
TRBD1,few,TRBJ1-1,TRBV6-5,CASSFTDRVTEAFF,TGTGCCAGCAGTTTCACCGACAGGGTCACTGAAGCTTTCTTT
.,few,TRBJ2-2,TRBV7-9,CASSLTPGGELFF,TGTGCCAGCAGCTTAACCCCCGGGGGGGAGCTGTTTTTT
.,.,TRBJ2-3,TRBV18,CASSPTFDTQYF,TGTGCCAGCTCACCGACTTTCGATACGCAGTATTTT
TRBD1,few,TRBJ1-2,TRBV5-6,CATLRTGVDYGYTF,TGTGCCACCTTACGGACAGGCGTTGACTATGGCTACACCTTC
.,few,TRBJ1-1,TRBV5-1,CASSLGRATEAFF,TGCGCCAGCAGCTTGGGCAGGGCGACTGAAGCTTTCTTT
.,once,TRBJ2-1,TRBV4-1,CASSQDVASEQFF,TGCGCCAGCAGCCAAGATGTGGCCTCAGAGCAGTTCTTC
TRBD2,once,TRBJ2-1,TRBV19,CASSRHGGALNEQFF,TGTGCCAGTAGTAGGCACGGGGGGGCCTTAAATGAGCAGTTCTTC
TRBD1,.,TRBJ1-2,TRBV28,CASSYTGGDYGYTF,TGTGCCAGCAGCTACACAGGGGGTGACTATGGCTACACCTTC
TRBD2,.,TRBJ2-1,TRBV29-1,CSAWGLADRVGDEQFF,TGCAGCGCTTGGGGACTAGCGGACCGAGTTGGGGATGAGCAGTTCTTC
.,.,TRBJ1-3,TRBV27,CASSLGGGLGNTIYF,TGTGCCAGCAGTTTAGGGGGGGGGCTTGGAAACACCATATATTTT
.,.,TRBJ2-1,TRBV5-1,CASSSGAYNEQFF,TGCGCCAGCAGTTCCGGGGCCTACAATGAGCAGTTCTTC
.,.,TRBJ1-3,TRBV19,CASSPGGSGNTIYF,TGTGCCAGTAGCCCCGGGGGCTCTGGAAACACCATATATTTT
TRBD1,once,TRBJ1-5,TRBV27,CASSSGTVNQPQHF,TGTGCCAGCAGTTCCGGGACAGTCAATCAGCCCCAGCATTTT
.,.,TRBJ2-2,TRBV7-9,CASSPWRGGTTGELFF,TGTGCCAGCAGCCCCTGGCGGGGCGGTACGACCGGGGAGCTGTTTTTT
TRBD2,.,TRBJ2-3,TRBV27,CASSFHGLAGAIHGTDTQYF,TGTGCCAGCAGTTTTCATGGACTAGCGGGGGCCATCCATGGGACAGATACGCAGTATTTT
TRBD1,.,TRBJ1-1,TRBV7-8,CASSLQGDTEAFF,TGTGCCAGCAGCCTCCAGGGGGACACTGAAGCTTTCTTT
.,.,TRBJ1-5,TRBV7-9,CASSPGARQPQHF,TGTGCCAGCAGCCCAGGGGCGAGGCAGCCCCAGCATTTT
TRBD1,few,TRBJ1-2,TRBV4-2,CASSQDITDRVNGYTF,TGTGCCAGCAGCCAGGACATAACGGACAGGGTAAATGGCTACACCTTC
.,.,TRBJ1-1,TRBV4-3,CASSQDFRQGNTEAFF,TGCGCCAGCAGCCAAGATTTCCGGCAGGGGAACACTGAAGCTTTCTTT
TRBD2,.,TRBJ2-5,TRBV5-4,CASSLILAGDYQETQYF,TGTGCCAGCAGCTTAATCCTAGCGGGGGACTACCAAGAGACCCAGTACTTC
.,.,TRBJ1-5,TRBV19,CASSIRDRLNQPQHF,TGTGCCAGTAGTATTCGTGACAGACTTAATCAGCCCCAGCATTTT
.,.,TRBJ2-2,TRBV7-2,CASSLGTNTGELFF,TGTGCCAGCAGCTTAGGGACAAACACCGGGGAGCTGTTTTTT
.,.,TRBJ1-1,TRBV2,CAIHPPGNTEAFF,TGTGCCATACACCCTCCGGGTAACACTGAAGCTTTCTTT
TRBD1,.,TRBJ2-1,TRBV27,CASSAGTGGFEQFF,TGTGCCAGCAGTGCCGGGACAGGGGGCTTTGAGCAGTTCTTC
TRBD2,.,TRBJ2-1,TRBV11-2,CASSRGLAGFNEQFF,TGTGCCAGCAGCAGGGGACTAGCGGGGTTTAATGAGCAGTTCTTC
.,.,TRBJ1-1,TRBV2,CASRAREDTEAFF,TGTGCCAGCAGAGCCCGCGAAGACACTGAAGCTTTCTTT
TRBD1,.,TRBJ1-3,TRBV4-1,CASSQSVTGFVVARNTIYF,TGCGCCAGCAGCCAATCTGTGACAGGGTTTGTGGTGGCAAGAAACACCATATATTTT
TRBD1,.,TRBJ2-7,TRBV10-1,CASSWDRDSYEQYF,TGCGCCAGCAGTTGGGACAGGGATTCCTACGAGCAGTACTTC
.,.,TRBJ1-1,TRBV12-5,CASGLTGFGNTEAFF,TGTGCTAGTGGTTTGACAGGGTTTGGGAACACTGAAGCTTTCTTT
.,.,TRBJ1-1,TRBV19,CASSIRGNTEAFF,TGTGCCAGTAGTATAAGAGGAAACACTGAAGCTTTCTTT
TRBD1,.,TRBJ1-1,TRBV7-2,CASRPGGIGTEAFF,TGTGCCAGCAGACCAGGGGGCATAGGCACTGAAGCTTTCTTT
TRBD1,.,TRBJ2-5,TRBV6-1,CASSKTGWPQETQYF,TGTGCCAGCAGTAAGACAGGGTGGCCCCAAGAGACCCAGTACTTC
.,.,TRBJ1-2,TRBV9,CASSHQQGLTNYGYTF,TGTGCCAGCAGCCATCAACAGGGCCTGACTAACTATGGCTACACCTTC
.,.,TRBJ2-7,TRBV14,CASSPDTLASYEQYF,TGTGCCAGCAGCCCGGACACCTTGGCGTCCTACGAGCAGTACTTC
TRBD1,once,TRBJ1-6,TRBV19,CASSIAGQGRGSPLHF,TGTGCCAGTAGTATAGCGGGACAGGGGCGAGGTTCACCCCTCCACTTT
.,few,TRBJ1-2,TRBV4-2,CASSQDEADYGYTF,TGTGCCAGCAGCCAAGATGAGGCAGATTACGGCTACACCTTC
.,.,TRBJ2-5,TRBV9,CASSVGGLQETQYF,TGTGCCAGCAGCGTAGGGGGACTCCAAGAGACCCAGTACTTC
.,.,TRBJ2-3,TRBV5-4,CASSSGTDTQYF,TGTGCCAGCAGCTCGGGCACAGATACGCAGTATTTT
.,.,TRBJ1-1,TRBV27,CASGEGQLNTEAFF,TGTGCCAGCGGGGAGGGTCAGTTGAACACTGAAGCTTTCTTT
.,.,TRBJ1-2,TRBV2,CASSEARLIYGYTF,TGTGCCAGCAGTGAAGCTAGACTGATCTATGGCTACACCTTC
.,.,TRBJ1-2,TRBV9,CASSGGGLLFYGYTF,TGTGCCAGCAGCGGTGGAGGGCTCCTCTTCTATGGCTACACCTTC
.,.,TRBJ2-1,TRBV15,CATSRDRAHEQFF,TGTGCCACCAGCAGAGACAGGGCTCATGAGCAGTTCTTC
.,.,TRBJ1-1,TRBV5-1,CASSFTGLDTEAFF,TGCGCCAGCAGCTTTACAGGTTTAGACACTGAAGCTTTCTTT
TRBD2,.,TRBJ2-3,TRBV2,CASSEGSGLVLSSTDTQYF,TGTGCCAGCAGTGAAGGGTCGGGACTAGTACTTTCTAGCACAGATACGCAGTATTTT
TRBD1,few,TRBJ1-2,TRBV2,CASQQGAFGYTF,TGTGCCAGCCAACAGGGGGCGTTTGGCTACACCTTC
TRBD1,.,TRBJ1-2,TRBV7-9,CASSLGQGTTNYGYTF,TGTGCCAGCAGCTTGGGACAGGGGACGACTAACTATGGCTACACCTTC
TRBD1,.,TRBJ2-5,TRBV7-9,CASSSGQGYGETQYF,TGTGCCAGCAGCTCGGGACAGGGTTATGGAGAGACCCAGTACTTC
.,.,TRBJ1-1,TRBV4-1,CASSQPLAGAARNTEAFF,TGCGCCAGCAGCCAACCCTTAGCTGGGGCAGCCAGGAACACTGAAGCTTTCTTT
TRBD1,.,TRBJ1-1,TRBV2,CASHRGSTGMNTEAFF,TGTGCCAGCCACAGGGGTTCAACCGGCATGAACACTGAAGCTTTCTTT
TRBD1,.,TRBJ2-7,TRBV6-6,CASSYETGGAYEQYF,TGTGCCAGCAGTTACGAGACAGGGGGGGCCTACGAGCAGTACTTC
TRBD1,.,TRBJ2-2,TRBV5-1,CASSLRTGGVTGELFF,TGCGCCAGCAGCTTGCGGACAGGGGGCGTCACCGGGGAGCTGTTTTTT
.,few,TRBJ1-2,TRBV4-1,CASSQYLNYGYTF,TGCGCCAGCAGCCAGTATCTCAACTATGGCTACACCTTC
.,.,TRBJ1-3,TRBV7-6,CASSLASRQTGNTIYF,TGTGCCAGCAGCTTAGCCAGTCGACAGACTGGAAACACCATATATTTT
.,.,TRBJ2-1,TRBV29-1,CSAHPTGAGEQFF,TGCAGCGCCCATCCGACAGGCGCAGGTGAGCAGTTCTTC
.,.,TRBJ2-1,TRBV5-1,CASSLNTGSSYNEQFF,TGCGCCAGCAGCCTGAATACAGGGAGCTCCTACAATGAGCAGTTCTTC